Below, 22 T cell receptor beta chains from the same sample are listed, as sequenced in a study of OX40 agonist ivuxolimab in advanced cancers. This table comes from immunoSEQ multiplex PCR, and its TCRdb copy is limited to in-frame clones, with some not included. The profile shows 71,000 or so clones, 81% of them singletons. The input for sequencing was CD4+ or CD8+ T cells sorted from blood, taken in a trial of the OX40 agonist ivuxolimab. These TCRs come from an adult with an advanced solid tumor such as melanoma, head and neck, liver or kidney cancer.

This chain joins TRBV7-2 and TRBJ2-6, with a tentative D call TRBD1 (6 bases). The V end was cut by 3 bases, the J end by 0 bases, with 12 bases between. CDR3 length: 17 amino acids. Germline CDR1 is SGHTA and CDR2 is FQGNSA. Here the CDR3 DNA reads TGTGCCAGCAGCTTCCGGGACACACACTCTGGGGCCAACGTCCTGACTTTC. Its translation is CASSFRDTHSGANVLTF. Variable domain in full (rest from reference TRBV7-2 and TRBJ2-6): GAGVSQSPSNKVTEKGKDVELRCDPISGHTALYWYRQSLGQGLEFLIYFQGNSAPDKSGLPSDRFSAERTGGSVSTLTIQRTQQEDSAVYLCASSFRDTHSGANVLTFGAGSRLTVL.

This clone has a single count. The V and J genes are TRBV10-3 and TRBJ2-5; TRBD1 might be the D (7 bases). The CDR3 totals 13 residues. Germline values: CDR1 ENHRY, CDR2 SYGVKD. V gave up 3 bases and J gave up 4 bases, with 9 bases separating them. CDR3 DNA: TGTGCCATCAGTGATCAGGGGGGAGAGACCCAGTACTTC. This encodes CAISDQGGETQYF.

CDR3 sequence: CASSLVGILRQPQHF. In nucleotides, the CDR3 is TGTGCCAGCAGTTTGGTAGGGATTCTACGGCAGCCCCAGCATTTT. The chain has TRBV27 and TRBJ1-5; D is ambiguous. Deletions cut 3 bases from V and 7 bases from J, with 16 bases between. Germline V CDR1 and CDR2: MNHEY, SMNVEV (reference sequence). The CDR3 is made up of 15 amino acids.

The CDR3 reads CASSPLATTDTQYF. As DNA, the CDR3 is TGTGCCAGCAGCCCACTAGCCACCACAGATACGCAGTATTTT. The chain couples TRBV7-9 to TRBJ2-3, with D possibly being TRBD2 (6 bases). The CDR3 extends over 14 amino acids. Trimming took 5 bases from V and 2 from J, leaving 11 bases between them. Per the germline V gene, CDR1 is SEHNR and CDR2 is FQNEAQ (reference sequence).

V usage is TRBV30 and J usage is TRBJ2-5; D perhaps matches TRBD2 (6 bases). The germline V and J ends were trimmed by 5 bases and 5 bases, with 15 bases remaining between them. The CDR3 has 13 amino acids. Looked up from germline, CDR1 is GTSNPN and CDR2 is SVGIG (reference sequence). The CDR3 loop reads CAWARRGRETQYF. As DNA, the CDR3 is TGTGCCTGGGCGAGGCGGGGCAGGGAGACCCAGTACTTC.

This rearrangement joins TRBV4-3 to TRBJ1-5; 8 bases are a match to TRBD1. The V segment lost 3 bases and the J segment 6 bases; nucleotides outside the gene matches: 13. This CDR3 is 17 amino acids long. The germline V gene encodes CDR1 LGHNA and CDR2 YSLEER. The CDR3 here is CASSQDFAGGSSQPQHF. The CDR3 DNA reads TGCGCCAGCAGCCAGGATTTCGCAGGGGGCTCGAGTCAGCCCCAGCATTTT.

The chain combines TRBV30 with TRBJ1-2; 9 bases are shared with TRBD1. Germline V gene sequence: CDR1 GTSNPN, CDR2 SVGIG (reference sequence). Unmatched junction bases numbered 4, after V lost 4 bases and J lost 7 bases. CDR3 length: 12 amino acids. CDR3 sequence: CAWKGQGLGYTF. DNA for the CDR3: TGTGCCTGGAAGGGACAGGGACTTGGCTACACCTTC.

This clone was picked up a small number of times. The rearrangement uses TRBV7-9 and TRBJ2-2; D unresolved. CDR1 and CDR2 (germline): SEHNR, FQNEAQ (reference sequence). The CDR3 runs 12 residues. Trimming took off 7 bases at V and 7 bases at J, with 10 bases between the two ends. The CDR3 DNA follows: TGTGCCAGCATGTCCGCAGGCGGGGAGCTGTTTTTT. Translating gives CASMSAGGELFF.

This rearrangement joins TRBV6-6 to TRBJ1-5, with D possibly TRBD1 on 5 matching bases. Germline CDR1 is MNHNY and CDR2 is SVGAGI (reference sequence). V was trimmed by 6 bases and J by 4 bases, leaving 7 bases between them. The CDR3 runs to 12 residues. The CDR3 DNA sequence: TGTGCCAGCAGCGACAGTAATCAGCCCCAGCATTTT. This sequence encodes CASSDSNQPQHF.

V usage is TRBV5-4 and J usage is TRBJ2-1; weak D call: TRBD2 (6 bases). Germline assignment: CDR1 SGHNT and CDR2 YYREEE (reference sequence). The CDR3 is 14 amino acids. V was clipped by 4 bases and J by 9 bases, with 17 bases between them. Written as DNA, the CDR3 is TGTGCCAGCAGCCCGGGGGATTACCGGGGTGAGCAGTTCTTC. Amino acid sequence: CASSPGDYRGEQFF.

This clone occurred a few times. The junction differs from germline at one of its ends, possibly a read error. V is TRBV6-6 and J is TRBJ1-2, with TRBD1 matching over 9 bases. Looked up from germline, CDR1 is MNHNY and CDR2 is SVGAGI (reference sequence). The CDR3 is made up of 14 amino acids. CDR3 region: CASSPGTGTYGYTF. The DNA for the CDR3 is TGCGCCAGCAGTCCCGGGACAGGGACCTATGGCTACACCTTC.

The chain couples TRBV7-9 to TRBJ1-5; no definite D call. The V end lost 5 bases, the J end lost 4 bases, and 12 bases lay between the germline ends. CDR3 length: 14 amino acids. Germline lookup yields CDR1 SEHNR and CDR2 FQNEAQ (reference sequence). CDR3 residues: CASSRGIQNQPQHF. CDR3 bases: TGTGCCAGCAGCCGAGGAATTCAAAATCAGCCCCAGCATTTT.

This chain's CDR3 is CASSQAGDNSPLHF. In DNA, the CDR3 is TGTGCCAGCAGCCAAGCAGGGGATAATTCACCCCTCCACTTT. The J gene is TRBJ1-6, the V gene TRBV4-2; weak D call: TRBD1 (6 bases). The CDR3 is 14 amino acids. CDR1 and CDR2 from the germline V gene are LGHNA and YNFKEQ. Trimming shortened V by 1 base and J by 5 bases, and 6 bases separated the two germline ends.

The chain employs TRBV6-1 and TRBJ2-3, with 11 positions matching TRBD1. The V segment lost 5 bases and the J segment 0 bases; nucleotides outside the gene matches: 1. The V gene's germline CDR1 is MNHNS and CDR2 SASEGT. This CDR3 region has 15 residues. The CDR3 loop is CASSRDRGSTDTQYF. The CDR3 region has the DNA TGTGCCAGCAGTAGGGACAGGGGGAGCACAGATACGCAGTATTTT.

V and J are TRBV5-5 and TRBJ2-7; possibly TRBD1 or TRBD2 for D (5 bases each). The germline V and J ends were trimmed by 3 bases and 3 bases, with 7 bases remaining between them. CDR3 size: 12 residues. The V gene's germline CDR1 is SGHKS and CDR2 YYEKEE (reference sequence). The DNA for the CDR3 is TGTGCCAGCAGCTGGGGGTTCTACGAGCAGTACTTC. Translated: CASSWGFYEQYF.

This clone was detected only once. This sequence joins TRBV9 and TRBJ1-2; 7 bases agree with TRBD1. Germline V gene lookup returns CDR1 SGDLS and CDR2 YYNGEE. This CDR3 spans 14 amino acids. V was pared by 4 bases and J by 4 bases, with 7 bases of the junction left unmatched. The CDR3 DNA reads TGTGCCAGCAGCCCTCTGGAGGGGGCCTATGGCTACACCTTC. Protein: CASSPLEGAYGYTF.

The chain links TRBV7-3 to TRBJ2-7; 7 bases match TRBD1. Germline V gene sequence: CDR1 SGHTA, CDR2 FQGTGA. Trimming removed 5 bases from V and 3 bases from J; junction bases left unmatched: 4. CDR3 size: 13 residues. CDR3 region: CASSPRTGYEQYF. CDR3 nucleotides: TGTGCCAGCAGCCCCCGGACAGGCTACGAGCAGTACTTC.

V usage is TRBV6-6 and J usage is TRBJ2-1, with D possibly matching TRBD1 (5 bases). Germline V gene sequence: CDR1 MNHNY, CDR2 SVGAGI (reference sequence). This CDR3 contains 11 residues. V was trimmed by 4 bases and J by 10 bases, leaving 8 bases between them. CDR3 nucleotides: TGTGCCAGCAGTTCGTCAGGGGAGCAGTTCTTC. Translated, it gives CASSSSGEQFF.

The rearrangement joins TRBV5-8 to TRBJ2-1, with 7 bases fitting TRBD2. The germline V gene encodes CDR1 SGHTS and CDR2 YDEGEE. The V gene end was trimmed by 4 bases and the J gene end by 3 bases; junction bases not matched to a gene: 13. CDR3 length: 17 residues. The CDR3 nucleotides are TGTGCCAGCAGCCCTTGGACTAGTCGGGATGTCTACAATGAGCAGTTCTTC. This encodes CASSPWTSRDVYNEQFF. Full variable domain (rest looked up from reference TRBV5-8 and TRBJ2-1): EAGVTQSPTHLIKTRGQQATLRCSPISGHTSVYWYQQALGLGLQFLLWYDEGEERNRGNFPPRFSGRQFPNYSSELNVNALELEDSALYLCASSPWTSRDVYNEQFFGPGTRLTVL.

V and J are TRBV11-3 and TRBJ1-1; 7 positions match TRBD1. The germline CDR1 and CDR2 sequences are SGHNT and YENEEA. V was pared by 4 bases and J by 2 bases, with 4 bases of the junction left unmatched. The CDR3 extends over 14 amino acids. The CDR3 loop reads CASSSDRLNTEAFF. The CDR3 DNA reads as TGTGCCAGCAGCTCGGACAGGCTAAACACTGAAGCTTTCTTT.

The chain couples TRBV5-1 to TRBJ2-3; the D gene is possibly TRBD2 (6 bases). Germline V gives CDR1 SGHRS, CDR2 YFSETQ. The V gene lost 7 bases and the J gene lost 2 bases, with 14 bases spanning the gap. The CDR3 extends over 14 amino acids. This chain's CDR3 is CASRTTGLTDTQYF. For the CDR3, the DNA is TGCGCCAGCCGGACTACGGGACTCACAGATACGCAGTATTTT.

As concerns this clone: Other nucleotide sequences from this sample produce the same CDR3. The chain is built from TRBV5-8 and TRBJ1-5, with D possibly matching TRBD1 (5 bases). The CDR3 has 15 amino acids. Between the trimmed V and J ends, which lost 4 bases and 0 bases, there was a span of 11 bases. Germline CDR1 and CDR2: SGHTS and YDEGEE. The CDR3 DNA is TGTGCCAGCAGCCTGCAGGGTTATAGCAATCAGCCCCAGCATTTT. This translates into CASSLQGYSNQPQHF.